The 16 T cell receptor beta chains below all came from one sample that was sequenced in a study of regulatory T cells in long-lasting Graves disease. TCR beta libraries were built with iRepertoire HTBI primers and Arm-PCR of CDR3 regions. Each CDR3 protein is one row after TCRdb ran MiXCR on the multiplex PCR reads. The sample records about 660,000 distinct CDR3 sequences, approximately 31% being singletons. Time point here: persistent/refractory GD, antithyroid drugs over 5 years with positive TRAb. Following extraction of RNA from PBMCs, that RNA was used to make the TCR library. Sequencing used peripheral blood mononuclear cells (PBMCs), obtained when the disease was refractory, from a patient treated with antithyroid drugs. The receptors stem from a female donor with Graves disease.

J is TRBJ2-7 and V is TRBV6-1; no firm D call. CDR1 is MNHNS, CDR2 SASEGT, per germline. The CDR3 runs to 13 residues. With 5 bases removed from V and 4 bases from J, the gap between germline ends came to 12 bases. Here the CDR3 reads CASSRRGVYEQYF. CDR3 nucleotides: TGTGCCAGCAGTCGCCGTGGAGTGTACGAGCAGTACTTC.

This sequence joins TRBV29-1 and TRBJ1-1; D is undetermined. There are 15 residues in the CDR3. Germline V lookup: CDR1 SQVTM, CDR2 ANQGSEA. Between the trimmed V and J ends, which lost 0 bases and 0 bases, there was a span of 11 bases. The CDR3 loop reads CSVEDSGPLNTEAFF. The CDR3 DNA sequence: TGCAGCGTTGAAGATTCCGGACCCCTGAACACTGAAGCTTTCTTT.

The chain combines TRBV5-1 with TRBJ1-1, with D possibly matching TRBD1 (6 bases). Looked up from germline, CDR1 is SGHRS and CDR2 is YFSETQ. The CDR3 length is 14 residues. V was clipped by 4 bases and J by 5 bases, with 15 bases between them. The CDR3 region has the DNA TGCGCCAGCAGCGGGGACATCGGAGGTACTGAAGCTTTCTTT. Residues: CASSGDIGGTEAFF.

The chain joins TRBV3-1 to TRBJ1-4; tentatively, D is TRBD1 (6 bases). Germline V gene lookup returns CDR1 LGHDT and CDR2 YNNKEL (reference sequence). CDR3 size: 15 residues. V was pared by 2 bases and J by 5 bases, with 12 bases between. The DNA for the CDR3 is TGTGCCAGCAGCCAATACGACAGGACGAATGAAAAACTGTTTTTT. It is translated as CASSQYDRTNEKLFF.

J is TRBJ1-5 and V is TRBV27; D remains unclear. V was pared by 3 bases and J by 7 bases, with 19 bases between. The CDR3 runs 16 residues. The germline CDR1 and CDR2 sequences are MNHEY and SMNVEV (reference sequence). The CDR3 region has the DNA TGTGCCAGCAGTTTTTCGGGTGGTTCGTTTGGGCAGCCCCAGCATTTT. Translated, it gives CASSFSGGSFGQPQHF.

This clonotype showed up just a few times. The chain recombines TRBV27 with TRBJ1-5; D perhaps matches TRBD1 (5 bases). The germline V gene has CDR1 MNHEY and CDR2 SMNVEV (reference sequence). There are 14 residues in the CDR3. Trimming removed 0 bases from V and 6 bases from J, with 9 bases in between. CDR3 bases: TGTGCCAGCAGTTTATCAGGTGGGACTCAGCCCCAGCATTTT. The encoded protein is CASSLSGGTQPQHF.

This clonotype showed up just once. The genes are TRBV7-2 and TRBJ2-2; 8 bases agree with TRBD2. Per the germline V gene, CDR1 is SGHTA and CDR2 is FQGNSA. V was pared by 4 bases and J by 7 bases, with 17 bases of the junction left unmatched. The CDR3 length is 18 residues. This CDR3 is CASSSRRPAGVGSGELFF. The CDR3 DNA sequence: TGTGCCAGCAGCTCCCGCCGACCAGCGGGAGTGGGAAGCGGGGAGCTGTTTTTT.

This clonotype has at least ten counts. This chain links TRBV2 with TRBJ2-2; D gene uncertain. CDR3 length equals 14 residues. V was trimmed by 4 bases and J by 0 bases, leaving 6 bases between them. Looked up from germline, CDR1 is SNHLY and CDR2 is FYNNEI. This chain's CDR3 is CASSGYPNTGELFF. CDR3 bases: TGTGCCAGCAGTGGATACCCGAACACCGGGGAGCTGTTTTTT.

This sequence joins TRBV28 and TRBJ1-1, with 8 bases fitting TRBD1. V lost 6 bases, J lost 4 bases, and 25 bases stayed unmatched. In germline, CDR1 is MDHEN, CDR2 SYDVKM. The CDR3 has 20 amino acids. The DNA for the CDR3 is TGTGCCAGCAGCGCGTCCGGGACAGGCTTCGGCAGAAGGACACGCACTGAAGCTTTCTTT. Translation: CASSASGTGFGRRTRTEAFF.

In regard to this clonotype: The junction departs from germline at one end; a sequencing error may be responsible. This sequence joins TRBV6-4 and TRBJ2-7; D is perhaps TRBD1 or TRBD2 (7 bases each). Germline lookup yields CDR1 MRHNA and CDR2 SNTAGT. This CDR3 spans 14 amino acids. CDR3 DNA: TGTACCAGCAGTCCCAGGGGGGGTTCCTACGAGCAGTACTTC. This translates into CTSSPRGGSYEQYF.

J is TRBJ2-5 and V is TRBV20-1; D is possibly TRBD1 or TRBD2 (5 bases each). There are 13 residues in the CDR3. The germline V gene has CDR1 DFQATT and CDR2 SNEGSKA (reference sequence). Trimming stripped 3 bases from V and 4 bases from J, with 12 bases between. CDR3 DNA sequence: TGCAGTGCTAGGGGTCAGGGAGTAGAGACCCAGTACTTC. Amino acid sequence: CSARGQGVETQYF.

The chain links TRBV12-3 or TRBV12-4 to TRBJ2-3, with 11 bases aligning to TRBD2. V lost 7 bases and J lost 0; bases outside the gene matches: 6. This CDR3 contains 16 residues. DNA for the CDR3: TGTGCCAGCAATGTAGCGGGAGGGACTAGCACAGATACGCAGTATTTT. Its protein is CASNVAGGTSTDTQYF.

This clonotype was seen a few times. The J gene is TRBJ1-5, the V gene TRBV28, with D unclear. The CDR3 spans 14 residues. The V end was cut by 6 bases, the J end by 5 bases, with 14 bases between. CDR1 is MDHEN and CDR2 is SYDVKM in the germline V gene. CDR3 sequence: CASSGFKTHQPQHF. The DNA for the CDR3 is TGTGCCAGCAGCGGATTTAAAACGCATCAGCCCCAGCATTTT.

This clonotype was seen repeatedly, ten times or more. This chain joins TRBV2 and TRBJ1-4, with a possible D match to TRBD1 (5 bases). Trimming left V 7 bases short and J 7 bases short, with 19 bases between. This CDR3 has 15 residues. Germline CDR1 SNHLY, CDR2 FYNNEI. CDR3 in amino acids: CASNARRGEGEKLFF. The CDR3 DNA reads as TGTGCCAGCAACGCTCGGAGGGGCGAAGGTGAAAAACTGTTTTTT.

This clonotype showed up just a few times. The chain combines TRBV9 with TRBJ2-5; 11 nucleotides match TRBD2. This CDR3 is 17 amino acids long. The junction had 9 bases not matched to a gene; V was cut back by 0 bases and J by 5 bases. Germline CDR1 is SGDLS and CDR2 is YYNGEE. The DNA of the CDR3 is TGTGCCAGCAGCGTAGGGCTAGCGGGAGGTCGTTTGGAGACCCAGTACTTC. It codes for CASSVGLAGGRLETQYF.

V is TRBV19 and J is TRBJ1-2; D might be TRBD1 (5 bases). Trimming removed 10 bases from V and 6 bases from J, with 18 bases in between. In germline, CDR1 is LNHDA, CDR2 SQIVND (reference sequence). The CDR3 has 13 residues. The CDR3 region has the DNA TGTGCCACCTGGGACTGGACTAGGGATGGCTACACCTTC. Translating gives CATWDWTRDGYTF.